The TCR beta chain under discussion was sequenced for a study of T cells after posttransplantation cyclophosphamide. Broader study findings: Recipient CMV seropositivity and CMV reactivation strongly tracked TRB clonality. Blood and skin or GI T cell repertoires showed limited TRB overlap. Later blood repertoires were often dominated by clones from the donor CD8+ memory compartment.

This clone came up a few times. The antigen remains undetermined. The junction and the germline gene differ at one end; a read error may be behind it. A marrow graft followed busulfan-fludarabine conditioning, with cyclophosphamide on days +3 and +4. The CDR3 contains 15 residues. Germline CDR1 is SSHAT and CDR2 is FNYEAQ (reference sequence). Clones were read by immunoSEQ multiplex PCR, and TCRdb kept only the in-frame ones, dropping some. The sample holds roughly 12,000 clones; under 2.5% are singletons and the top ten take about a sixth. This receptor was taken from a young adult male patient who received an allogeneic stem cell transplant from a related donor, was CMV-positive, and had no GVHD. The graft donor may account for some of the T cells. The chain uses TRBV7-7 and TRBJ2-2, with D tentatively TRBD2 (5 bases). The material was PBMCs, obtained after allogeneic stem cell transplant with posttransplant cyclophosphamide. Written as DNA, the CDR3 is TGTGCTAGCAGCTTAGTTCCGGGAATCTCCGGGGAGCTGTTTTTT. This sequence encodes CASSLVPGISGELFF. The whole variable domain, remainder taken from reference TRBV7-7 and TRBJ2-2, is GAGVSQSPRYKVTKRGQDVTLRCDPISSHATLYWYQQALGQGPEFLTYFNYEAQPDKSGLPSDRFSAERPEGSISTLTIQRTEQRDSAMYRCASSLVPGISGELFFGEGSRLTVL.